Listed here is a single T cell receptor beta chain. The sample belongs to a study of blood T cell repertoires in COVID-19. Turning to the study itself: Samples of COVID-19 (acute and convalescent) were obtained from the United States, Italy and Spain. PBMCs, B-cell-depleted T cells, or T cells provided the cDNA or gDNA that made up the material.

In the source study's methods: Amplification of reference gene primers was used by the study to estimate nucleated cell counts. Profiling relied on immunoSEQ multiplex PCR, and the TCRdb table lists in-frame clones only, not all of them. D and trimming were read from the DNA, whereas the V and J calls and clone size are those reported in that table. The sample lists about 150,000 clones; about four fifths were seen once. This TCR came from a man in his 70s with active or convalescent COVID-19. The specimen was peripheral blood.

CDR3 bases: TGTGCCAGCAGGGAGACTAGCGGTAGAGGGGAGACCCAGTACTTC. This codes for CASRETSGRGETQYF. The genes are TRBV2 and TRBJ2-5; 9 nucleotides match TRBD2. Looked up from germline, CDR1 is SNHLY and CDR2 is FYNNEI. The V gene end was trimmed by 6 bases and the J gene end by 5 bases; junction bases not matched to a gene: 10. The length of the CDR3 is 15 residues. The whole variable domain, filled in from reference TRBV2 and TRBJ2-5, reads EPEVTQTPSHQVTQMGQEVILRCVPISNHLYFYWYRQILGQKVEFLVSFYNNEISEKSEIFDDQFSVERPDGSNFTLKIRSTKLEDSAMYFCASRETSGRGETQYFGPGTRLLVL.